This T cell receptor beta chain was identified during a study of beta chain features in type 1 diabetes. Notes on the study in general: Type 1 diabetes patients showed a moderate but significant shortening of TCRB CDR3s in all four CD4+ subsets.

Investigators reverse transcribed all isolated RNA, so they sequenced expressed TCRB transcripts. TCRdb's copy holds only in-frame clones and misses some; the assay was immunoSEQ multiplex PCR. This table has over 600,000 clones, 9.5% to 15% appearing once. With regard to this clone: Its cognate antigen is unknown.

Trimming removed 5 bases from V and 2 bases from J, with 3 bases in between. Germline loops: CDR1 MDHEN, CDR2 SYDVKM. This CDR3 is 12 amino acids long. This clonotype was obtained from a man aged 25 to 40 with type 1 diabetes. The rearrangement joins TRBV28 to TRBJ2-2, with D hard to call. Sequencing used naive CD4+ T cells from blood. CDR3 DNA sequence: TGTGCCAGCAGTCCCAACACCGGGGAGCTGTTTTTT. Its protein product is CASSPNTGELFF.